This T cell receptor (beta chain) was documented in a study of cytomegalovirus exposure and HLA in healthy donors. Germline CDR1 reads MNHEY; CDR2 reads SVGAGI. This CDR3 has 13 residues. The V segment lost 5 bases and the J segment 5 bases; nucleotides outside the gene matches: 2. A word on this clone: Antigen specificity is unknown.

Study results and caveats: The study designated over 150 TCR beta chains cytomegalovirus-associated. Subsequent analysis revealed that first-cohort TCR clusters tended to co-occur in the 110 or so validation repertoires.

The donors were members of the roughly 120-subject validation cohort (separate from the roughly 660-subject first cohort). Clones were sequenced by immunoSEQ multiplex PCR, and TCRdb holds only the in-frame ones, with some missing. The data show around 260,000 clones, about 90% seen once. V and J are TRBV6-5 and TRBJ2-3, with TRBD2 identical over 9 bases. The sequenced material came from PBMCs. The source is a woman aged 25 to 45 in good health and CMV-seronegative. The CDR3 sequence: CASSKTSGDTQYF. The CDR3 DNA is TGTGCCAGCAGTAAGACTAGCGGAGATACGCAGTATTTT.